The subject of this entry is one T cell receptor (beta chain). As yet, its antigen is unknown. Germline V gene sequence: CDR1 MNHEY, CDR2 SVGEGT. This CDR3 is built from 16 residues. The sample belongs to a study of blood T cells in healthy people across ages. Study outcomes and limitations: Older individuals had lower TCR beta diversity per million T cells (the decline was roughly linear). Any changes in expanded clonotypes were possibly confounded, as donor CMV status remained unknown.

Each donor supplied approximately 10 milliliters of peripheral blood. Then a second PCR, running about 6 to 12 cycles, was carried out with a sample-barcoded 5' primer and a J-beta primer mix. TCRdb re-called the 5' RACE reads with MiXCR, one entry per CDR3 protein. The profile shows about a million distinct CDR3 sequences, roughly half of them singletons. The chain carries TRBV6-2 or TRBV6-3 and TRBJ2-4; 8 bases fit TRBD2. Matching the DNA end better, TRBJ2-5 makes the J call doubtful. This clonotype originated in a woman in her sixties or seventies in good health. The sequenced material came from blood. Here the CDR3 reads CASTTTIAGYQETQYF. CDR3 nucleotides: TGTGCCAGCACCACAACCATAGCGGGATACCAAGAGACCCAGTACTTC.